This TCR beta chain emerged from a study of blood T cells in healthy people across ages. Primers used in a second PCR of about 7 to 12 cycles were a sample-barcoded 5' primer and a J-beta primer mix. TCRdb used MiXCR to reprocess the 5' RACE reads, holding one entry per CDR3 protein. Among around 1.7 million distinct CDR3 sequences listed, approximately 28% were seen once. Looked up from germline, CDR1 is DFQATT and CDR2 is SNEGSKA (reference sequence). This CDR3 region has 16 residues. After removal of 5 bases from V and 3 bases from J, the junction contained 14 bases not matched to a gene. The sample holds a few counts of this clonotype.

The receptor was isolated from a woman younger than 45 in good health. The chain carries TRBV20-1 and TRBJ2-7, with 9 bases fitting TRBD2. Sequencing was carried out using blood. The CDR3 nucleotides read TGCAGTGCTCGCCGCTCACAGACTAGCGGTGTCTACGAGCAGTACTTC. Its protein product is CSARRSQTSGVYEQYF.